This record covers a single T cell receptor (beta chain). What it binds is not known. This sample was included in a study of cytomegalovirus exposure and HLA in healthy donors. Points from the study as a whole: Rare TCR sequences dominated, though some public TCRs recurred in many donors. A list of approximately 160 TCR beta chains associated with cytomegalovirus was given. Later, an analysis showed that TCR beta chains associated with HLA were more clonally expanded than others that were equally common.

Germline V lookup: CDR1 SGHRS, CDR2 YFSETQ. The CDR3 is 14 residues long. Trimming at V came to 1 base and at J to 2 bases, leaving 3 bases not matched to a gene. Primers included in the PCR were 60 Vbeta and 13 Jbeta primers. TCRdb keeps only in-frame clones here, not all; method: immunoSEQ multiplex PCR. The repertoire holds about 190,000 clones, 65% to 90% seen once, with roughly 6.3% in the top ten. The sample taken for sequencing was PBMCs. This chain links TRBV5-1 with TRBJ2-7, with 7 nucleotides matching TRBD2. This sequence originates from a man between 35 and 55 years old in good health and CMV-seropositive. CDR3 loop: CASSLRAGAYEQYF. The CDR3 DNA sequence: TGCGCCAGCAGCTTGCGGGCGGGGGCCTACGAGCAGTACTTC.